This entry is about one T cell receptor (beta chain). Assay: immunoSEQ multiplex PCR; the TCRdb copy retains only in-frame clones and omits some. In the table there are approximately 69,000 clones, roughly 82% of which are singletons. The data stem from a study of OX40 agonist ivuxolimab in advanced cancers. The CDR3 is 15 residues long. From germline, CDR1 is KGHSH and CDR2 LQKENI. Trimming removed 0 bases from V and 9 bases from J; junction bases left unmatched: 6. The sequence was obtained from an adult with an advanced solid tumor such as melanoma, head and neck, liver or kidney cancer. Sequenced here: CD4+ or CD8+ T cells sorted from blood, sampled in a trial of the OX40 agonist ivuxolimab. V usage is TRBV18 and J usage is TRBJ2-1; 9 bases are a match to TRBD2. The CDR3 nucleotides are TGTGCCAGCTCACCACCGTCAAGCGGGGGGTTTGAGCAGTTCTTC. Translated, it gives CASSPPSSGGFEQFF.